A single sample gave rise to the 30 T cell receptor beta chains below, sequenced in a study of blood T cell repertoires in COVID-19. Some clones are missing from TCRdb's copy, which holds only in-frame ones; the method was immunoSEQ multiplex PCR. Altogether 150,000 to 200,000 clones are present, about 86% being singletons, with the ten largest covering approximately 9.9%. Sequenced material: peripheral blood. The receptors were sampled from a woman aged 60 to 75 with COVID-19, enrolled during active disease.

The chain combines TRBV5-1 with TRBJ2-1; 9 bases are shared with TRBD2. The CDR3 covers 14 residues. Germline loops: CDR1 SGHRS, CDR2 YFSETQ. The trim removed 4 bases at V and 3 bases at J, leaving 2 bases unmatched. This chain's CDR3 is CASSPSGDYNEQFF. CDR3 coding DNA: TGCGCCAGCAGCCCTAGCGGGGACTACAATGAGCAGTTCTTC.

V gene TRBV10-3 combines with J gene TRBJ1-5, with 8 positions matching TRBD1. J lost 3 bases, V lost 4 bases, and 2 bases had no gene match. There are 14 residues in the CDR3. The germline V gene encodes CDR1 ENHRY and CDR2 SYGVKD. The CDR3, as DNA: TGTGCCATCAGTGGGGACAGGAACAATCAGCCCCAGCATTTT. Translation gives CAISGDRNNQPQHF.

The chain is built from TRBV30 and TRBJ2-3; D gene unclear. Germline-derived CDR1 and CDR2 are GTSNPN and SVGIG (reference sequence). There are 11 residues in the CDR3. The germline V and J ends were trimmed by 1 base and 4 bases, with 3 bases remaining between them. The CDR3 coding sequence is TGTGCCTGGAGTGCAGCAGATACGCAGTATTTT. The encoded protein is CAWSAADTQYF.

The genes are TRBV27 and TRBJ2-3; no clear D. The CDR3 is 14 residues long. Looked up from germline, CDR1 is MNHEY and CDR2 is SMNVEV (reference sequence). The V end was cut by 8 bases, the J end by 0 bases, with 12 bases between. In DNA, the CDR3 is TGTGCCAGCCGCCGACATCTTAGCACAGATACGCAGTATTTT. It is translated as CASRRHLSTDTQYF.

The CDR3 sequence: CASSLGGVNTEAFF. The CDR3 region has the DNA TGTGCCAGCAGCTTGGGGGGGGTGAACACTGAAGCTTTCTTT. The V gene is TRBV11-2, the J gene TRBJ1-1, with a tentative D call TRBD1 (5 bases). Trimming took 3 bases from V and 0 from J, leaving 8 bases between them. This CDR3 has 14 residues. Germline V gene lookup returns CDR1 SGHAT and CDR2 FQNNGV.

V is TRBV28 and J is TRBJ2-7; 8 nucleotides line up with TRBD2. From germline, CDR1 is MDHEN and CDR2 SYDVKM. The CDR3 is 16 amino acids. The junction had 12 bases not matched to a gene; V was cut back by 5 bases and J by 3 bases. CDR3 DNA: TGTGCCAGCAGTCCTCCCGGGGGGCGGGGGGACTACGAGCAGTACTTC. Amino acid sequence: CASSPPGGRGDYEQYF. The whole variable domain, remainder taken from reference TRBV28 and TRBJ2-7, is DVKVTQSSRYLVKRTGEKVFLECVQDMDHENMFWYRQDPGLGLRLIYFSYDVKMKEKGDIPEGYSVSREKKERFSLILESASTNQTSMYLCASSPPGGRGDYEQYFGPGTRLTVT.

Regarding this clone: One end of the junction fails to match germline, which may point to a read error. The genes are TRBV29-1 and TRBJ1-1; the match to TRBD1 covers 7 bases. The germline V gene has CDR1 SQVTM and CDR2 ANQGSEA. The CDR3 runs to 13 residues. The CDR3 DNA reads TGCAGCGTCGAAGGGACAGTAAACACTGAAGCTTTCTTT. Its translation: CSVEGTVNTEAFF.

This chain connects TRBV19 to TRBJ2-5, with a weak D call TRBD2 (5 bases). V lost 3 bases to trimming and J lost 2 bases, with 13 bases between them. The CDR3 sequence is 15 residues long. In germline, CDR1 is LNHDA, CDR2 SQIVND (reference sequence). CDR3 residues: CASSMRAVGQETQYF. In DNA form, the CDR3 reads TGTGCCAGTAGTATGAGGGCCGTGGGGCAAGAGACCCAGTACTTC.

This clone was seen a few times. This sequence joins TRBV7-2 and TRBJ2-7, with D unclear. The CDR3 is 12 amino acids. The V end lost 3 bases, the J end lost 3 bases, and 6 bases lay between the germline ends. CDR1 and CDR2 (germline): SGHTA, FQGNSA. CDR3 DNA: TGTGCCAGCAGCTTGTCCGGCTACGAGCAGTACTTC. This codes for CASSLSGYEQYF. Based on the CDR3 plus reference TRBV7-2 and TRBJ2-7, the full variable domain is GAGVSQSPSNKVTEKGKDVELRCDPISGHTALYWYRQSLGQGLEFLIYFQGNSAPDKSGLPSDRFSAERTGGSVSTLTIQRTQQEDSAVYLCASSLSGYEQYFGPGTRLTVT.

The chain uses TRBV30 and TRBJ1-4, with TRBD1 as a possible D gene (6 bases). V was clipped by 2 bases and J by 3 bases, with 16 bases between them. The CDR3 runs to 16 residues. Germline CDR1 GTSNPN, CDR2 SVGIG (reference sequence). As DNA, the CDR3 is TGTGCCTGGAGTTACCAGGGGCGAGGGGCTAATGAAAAACTGTTTTTT. Encoded protein: CAWSYQGRGANEKLFF.

This chain uses TRBV7-2 with TRBJ2-1; the match to TRBD2 covers 8 bases. The CDR3 is 16 residues long. The germline gives CDR1 SGHTA, CDR2 FQGNSA. V shed 1 base and J 10 bases; nucleotides not matched to a gene: 12. DNA of the CDR3: TGTGCCAGCAGCTTAGACCGCGAGCGGGGGATAAGGGAGCAGTTCTTC. Protein product: CASSLDRERGIREQFF.

The V and J genes are TRBV19 and TRBJ2-7; tentatively, D is TRBD2 (5 bases). The CDR3 is 11 amino acids. Germline V lookup: CDR1 LNHDA, CDR2 SQIVND (reference sequence). V was shortened by 6 bases and J by 4 bases, with 7 bases between the two germline ends. The DNA of the CDR3 is TGTGCCAGTAGGAGGGCGTACGAGCAGTACTTC. Amino acid sequence: CASRRAYEQYF.

V and J are TRBV13 and TRBJ2-3; 8 bases map to TRBD1. Germline loops: CDR1 PRHDT, CDR2 FYEKMQ (reference sequence). The CDR3 length is 14 residues. Unmatched junction bases numbered 6, after V lost 5 bases and J lost 5 bases. This CDR3 is CASSPEDRGDTQYF. CDR3 nucleotides: TGTGCCAGCAGCCCAGAAGACAGGGGAGATACGCAGTATTTT.

A single count supports this clone. The chain couples TRBV2 to TRBJ1-4, with D possibly being TRBD1 (5 bases). In germline, CDR1 is SNHLY, CDR2 FYNNEI. V lost 0 bases and J 4 bases, leaving 24 bases between the germline ends. The CDR3 runs to 20 residues. The CDR3 region has the DNA TGTGCCAGCAGTGAAGCGCTTCGGGGGTTTGGGGGGACGGTTAATGAAAAACTGTTTTTT. Translated: CASSEALRGFGGTVNEKLFF.

This clone appeared a few times. The V call is TRBV30, the J call TRBJ1-1; TRBD1 might be the D (6 bases). V shed 4 bases and J shed 6 bases, with 15 bases lying between them. Germline V gives CDR1 GTSNPN, CDR2 SVGIG (reference sequence). The CDR3 has 13 amino acids. The CDR3 sequence is CAWTLQGRAEAFF. In DNA, the CDR3 is TGTGCCTGGACCCTCCAGGGGAGGGCTGAAGCTTTCTTT.

The V call is TRBV6-5, the J call TRBJ2-3; 9 bases fit TRBD1. The ends lost 6 bases at V and 4 bases at J; junction bases unmatched: 5. Germline V lookup: CDR1 MNHEY, CDR2 SVGAGI. The CDR3 is 14 amino acids. CDR3 sequence (DNA): TGTGCCAGCAGCCAGGGACAGGGTGCAGATACGCAGTATTTT. Translated: CASSQGQGADTQYF.

This clone was recorded only once. The rearrangement joins TRBV27 to TRBJ2-7, with D unresolved. Trimming removed 3 bases at V and 1 base at J, with 7 bases between. CDR1 and CDR2 (germline): MNHEY, SMNVEV (reference sequence). The CDR3 is made up of 13 amino acids. The CDR3 DNA is TGTGCCAGCAGTTTGACACCTTCCTACGAGCAGTACTTC. Amino acid sequence: CASSLTPSYEQYF.

CDR3 protein: CASSYSELLAKNIQYF. DNA for the CDR3: TGTGCCAGCAGTTACTCTGAGTTACTAGCCAAAAACATTCAGTACTTC. The chain recombines TRBV6-2 or TRBV6-3 with TRBJ2-4, with no clear D. Trimming left V 0 bases short and J 0 bases short, with 9 bases between. Germline-derived CDR1 and CDR2 are MNHEY and SVGEGT. The CDR3 sequence is 16 residues long.

CDR3 sequence (DNA): TGTGCCAGCTCACCATCGAGTATTGGGACAACTGTCTACGAGCAGTACTTC. Encoded protein: CASSPSSIGTTVYEQYF. The rearrangement joins TRBV18 to TRBJ2-7; weak D call: TRBD1 (6 bases). This CDR3 is 17 amino acids long. The V end lost 2 bases, the J end lost 3 bases, and 20 bases lay between the germline ends. Germline V lookup: CDR1 KGHSH, CDR2 LQKENI.

The genes are TRBV30 and TRBJ2-1; possibly TRBD2 for D (5 bases). The CDR3 is 16 residues long. V was pared by 0 bases and J by 0 bases, with 12 bases between. The germline V gene encodes CDR1 GTSNPN and CDR2 SVGIG (reference sequence). CDR3 DNA sequence: TGTGCCTGGAGTGTCAGAGGGATTAGCTCCTACAATGAGCAGTTCTTC. Its protein product is CAWSVRGISSYNEQFF.

This clone was picked up one time. The V gene is TRBV11-3, the J gene TRBJ2-5, with 10 nucleotides matching TRBD2. After removal of 5 bases from V and 6 bases from J, the junction contained 6 bases not matched to a gene. This CDR3 region has 14 residues. CDR1 and CDR2 (germline): SGHNT, YENEEA. For the CDR3, the DNA is TGTGCCAGCAGCCACGCTAGCGGGAGACAGACCCAGTACTTC. It yields the protein CASSHASGRQTQYF.

The chain employs TRBV5-4 and TRBJ2-3, with TRBD2 identical over 8 bases. Trimming removed 7 bases from V and 2 bases from J; junction bases left unmatched: 9. CDR3 length: 15 residues. Germline V gene lookup returns CDR1 SGHNT and CDR2 YYREEE (reference sequence). CDR3 DNA: TGTGCCAGCCGCGGGACGGGGGGGGCCACAGATACGCAGTATTTT. This encodes CASRGTGGATDTQYF.

The J gene is TRBJ2-2, the V gene TRBV4-1, with 10 bases lining up with TRBD2. The trim removed 4 bases at V and 5 bases at J, leaving 13 bases unmatched. The CDR3 consists of 18 residues. Germline V CDR1 and CDR2: MGHRA, YSYEKL. In DNA, the CDR3 is TGCGCCAGCAGCCCACGTAAGCGGGAGGGCCTTAGAACCGGGGAGCTGTTTTTT. Protein: CASSPRKREGLRTGELFF.

The chain joins TRBV6-2 or TRBV6-3 to TRBJ2-1; TRBD2 agrees at 10 bases. With V trimmed by 5 bases and J by 6 bases, 7 bases remained unmatched. In germline, CDR1 is MNHEY, CDR2 SVGEGT. The CDR3 runs 15 residues. CDR3 region: CASSRSGTSVNEQFF. The CDR3 bases are TGTGCCAGCAGTAGAAGCGGGACTAGCGTCAATGAGCAGTTCTTC.

This chain joins TRBV13 and TRBJ2-7; 9 bases match TRBD1. The J segment lost 2 bases and the V segment lost 4 bases, leaving 9 bases of the junction unmatched. The CDR3 loop spans 16 amino acids. Germline V gene sequence: CDR1 PRHDT, CDR2 FYEKMQ (reference sequence). This chain's CDR3 is CASSSTNRGLTYEQYF. As DNA, the CDR3 is TGTGCCAGCAGCTCAACAAACAGGGGGCTGACCTACGAGCAGTACTTC.

The chain couples TRBV27 to TRBJ1-3; D remains ambiguous. Germline assignment: CDR1 MNHEY and CDR2 SMNVEV (reference sequence). Trimming took off 3 bases at V and 2 bases at J, with 8 bases between the two ends. The CDR3 consists of 14 residues. CDR3 nucleotides: TGTGCCAGCAGTTTGCGGTCGGCTGGAAACACCATATATTTT. Translation gives CASSLRSAGNTIYF.

This clone was counted once. The chain couples TRBV18 to TRBJ1-1, with D tentatively TRBD1 (6 bases). This CDR3 region has 15 residues. Germline V lookup: CDR1 KGHSH, CDR2 LQKENI. The V gene lost 3 bases and the J gene lost 3 bases, with 14 bases spanning the gap. In DNA, the CDR3 is TGTGCCAGCTCACCCCCAGGGGCCTCCTACACTGAAGCTTTCTTT. Translation: CASSPPGASYTEAFF.

The J gene is TRBJ1-4, the V gene TRBV11-2, with 7 positions matching TRBD1. J lost 8 bases, V lost 5 bases, and 8 bases had no gene match. The CDR3 extends over 14 amino acids. Germline CDR1 reads SGHAT; CDR2 reads FQNNGV. CDR3 amino acids: CASSQQGFGEKLFF. The DNA of the CDR3 is TGTGCCAGCAGCCAACAGGGGTTCGGAGAAAAACTGTTTTTT.

The chain uses TRBV30 and TRBJ2-7; D perhaps matches TRBD1 (6 bases). There are 12 residues in the CDR3. Germline V lookup: CDR1 GTSNPN, CDR2 SVGIG (reference sequence). V lost 3 bases to trimming and J lost 5 bases, with 11 bases between them. The chain's CDR3 is CAWSRAGDEQYF. The CDR3 DNA reads as TGTGCCTGGAGCCGGGCAGGGGACGAGCAGTACTTC.

This clone has just a few counts. The V and J genes are TRBV7-2 and TRBJ1-2; 7 nucleotides align to TRBD1. V lost 5 bases and J lost 2; bases outside the gene matches: 2. Germline CDR1 is SGHTA and CDR2 is FQGNSA. The CDR3 length is 13 residues. The CDR3 DNA is TGTGCCAGCAGCCAGACAGGGAACTATGGCTACACCTTC. It codes for CASSQTGNYGYTF.